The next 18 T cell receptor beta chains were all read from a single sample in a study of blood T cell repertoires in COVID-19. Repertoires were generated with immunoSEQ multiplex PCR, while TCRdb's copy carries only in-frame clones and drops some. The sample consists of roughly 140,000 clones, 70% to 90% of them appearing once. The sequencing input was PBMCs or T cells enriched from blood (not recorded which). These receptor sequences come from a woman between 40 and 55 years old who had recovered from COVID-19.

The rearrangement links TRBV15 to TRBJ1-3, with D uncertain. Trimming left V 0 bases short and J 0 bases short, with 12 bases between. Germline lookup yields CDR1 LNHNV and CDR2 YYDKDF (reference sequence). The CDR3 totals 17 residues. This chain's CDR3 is CATSRELVSGSGNTIYF. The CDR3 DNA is TGTGCCACCAGCAGAGAGTTGGTCAGTGGCTCTGGAAACACCATATATTTT. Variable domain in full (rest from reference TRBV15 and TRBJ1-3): DAMVIQNPRYQVTQFGKPVTLSCSQTLNHNVMYWYQQKSSQAPKLLFHYYDKDFNNEADTPDNFQSRRPNTSFCFLDIRSPGLGDTAMYLCATSRELVSGSGNTIYFGEGSWLTVV.

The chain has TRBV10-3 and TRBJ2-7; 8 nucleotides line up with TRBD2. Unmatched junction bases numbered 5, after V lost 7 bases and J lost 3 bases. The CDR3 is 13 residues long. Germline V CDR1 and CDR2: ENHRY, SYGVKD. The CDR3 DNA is TGTGCCATCAAAGAAGCGGGAGTCTACGAGCAGTACTTC. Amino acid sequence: CAIKEAGVYEQYF.

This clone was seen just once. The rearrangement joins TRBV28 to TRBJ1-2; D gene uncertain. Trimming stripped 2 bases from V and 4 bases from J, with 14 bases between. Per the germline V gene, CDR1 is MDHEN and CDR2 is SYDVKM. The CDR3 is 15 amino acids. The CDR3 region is CASSLRDPGIYGYTF. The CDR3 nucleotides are TGTGCCAGCAGTTTAAGAGACCCGGGTATCTATGGCTACACCTTC.

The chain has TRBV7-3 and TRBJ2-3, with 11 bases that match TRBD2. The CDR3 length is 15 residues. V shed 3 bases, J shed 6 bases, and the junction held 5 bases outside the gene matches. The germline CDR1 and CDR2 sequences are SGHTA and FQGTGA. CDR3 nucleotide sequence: TGTGCCAGCAGCTTTCTAGCGGGAGGCGGGGATACGCAGTATTTT. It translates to CASSFLAGGGDTQYF. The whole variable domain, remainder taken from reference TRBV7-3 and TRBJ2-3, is GAGVSQTPSNKVTEKGKYVELRCDPISGHTALYWYRQSLGQGPEFLIYFQGTGAADDSGLPNDRFFAVRPEGSVSTLKIQRTERGDSAVYLCASSFLAGGGDTQYFGPGTRLTVL.

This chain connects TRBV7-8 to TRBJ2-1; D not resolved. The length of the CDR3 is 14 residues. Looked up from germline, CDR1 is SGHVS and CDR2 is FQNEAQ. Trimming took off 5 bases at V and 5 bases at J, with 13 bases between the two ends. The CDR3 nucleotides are TGTGCCAGCAGCGGCCTCTCAGATAACAATGAGCAGTTCTTC. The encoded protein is CASSGLSDNNEQFF. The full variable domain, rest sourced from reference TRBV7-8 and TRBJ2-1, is GAGVSQSPRYKVAKRGQDVALRCDPISGHVSLFWYQQALGQGPEFLTYFQNEAQLDKSGLPSDRFFAERPEGSVSTLKIQRTQQEDSAVYLCASSGLSDNNEQFFGPGTRLTVL.

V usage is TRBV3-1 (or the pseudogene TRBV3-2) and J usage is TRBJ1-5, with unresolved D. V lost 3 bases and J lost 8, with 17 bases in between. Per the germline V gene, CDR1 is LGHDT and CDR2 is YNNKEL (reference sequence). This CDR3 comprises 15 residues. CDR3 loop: CASSQSGPGNEPQHF. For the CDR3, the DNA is TGTGCCAGCAGCCAGTCTGGACCGGGAAATGAGCCCCAGCATTTT.

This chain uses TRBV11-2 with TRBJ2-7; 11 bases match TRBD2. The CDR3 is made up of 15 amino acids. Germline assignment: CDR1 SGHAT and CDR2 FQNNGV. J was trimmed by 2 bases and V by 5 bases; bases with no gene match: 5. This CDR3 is CASSLTSGITYEQYF. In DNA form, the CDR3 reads TGTGCCAGCAGCCTGACTAGCGGGATTACCTACGAGCAGTACTTC.

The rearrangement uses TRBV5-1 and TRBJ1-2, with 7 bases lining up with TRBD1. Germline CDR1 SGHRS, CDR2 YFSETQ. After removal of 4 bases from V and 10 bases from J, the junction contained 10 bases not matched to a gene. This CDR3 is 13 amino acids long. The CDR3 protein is CASSPQGSGAYTF. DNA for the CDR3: TGCGCCAGCAGCCCACAGGGGTCTGGCGCCTACACCTTC. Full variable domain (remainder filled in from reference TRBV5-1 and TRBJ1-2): KAGVTQTPRYLIKTRGQQVTLSCSPISGHRSVSWYQQTPGQGLQFLFEYFSETQRNKGNFPGRFSGRQFSNSRSEMNVSTLELGDSALYLCASSPQGSGAYTFGSGTRLTVV.

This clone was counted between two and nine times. The CDR3 sequence is CASSQEGRGNTEAFF. The CDR3 nucleotides read TGTGCCAGCAGCCAAGAGGGGAGGGGAAACACTGAAGCTTTCTTT. This chain uses TRBV4-2 with TRBJ1-1; D might be TRBD1 (5 bases). Trimming took 0 bases from V and 2 from J, leaving 10 bases between them. The CDR3 covers 15 residues. CDR1 and CDR2 from the germline V gene are LGHNA and YNFKEQ.

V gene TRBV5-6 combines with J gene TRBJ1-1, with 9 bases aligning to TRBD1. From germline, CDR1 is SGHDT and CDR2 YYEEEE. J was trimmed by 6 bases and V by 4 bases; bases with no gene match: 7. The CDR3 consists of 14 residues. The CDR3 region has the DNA TGTGCCAGCAGCGCCGGGACAGGGTTTGCTGAAGCTTTCTTT. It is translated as CASSAGTGFAEAFF.

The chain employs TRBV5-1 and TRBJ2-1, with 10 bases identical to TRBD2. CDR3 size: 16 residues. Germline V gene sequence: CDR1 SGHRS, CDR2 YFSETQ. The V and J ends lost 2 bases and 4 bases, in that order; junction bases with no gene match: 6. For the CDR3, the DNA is TGCGCCAGCAGCTTAGTAGCTAGCGGGGGTTACAATGAGCAGTTCTTC. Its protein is CASSLVASGGYNEQFF.

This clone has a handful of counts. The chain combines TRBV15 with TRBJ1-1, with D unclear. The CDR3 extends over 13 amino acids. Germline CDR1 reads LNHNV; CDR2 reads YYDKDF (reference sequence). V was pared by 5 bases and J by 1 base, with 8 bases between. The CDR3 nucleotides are TGTGCCACCAGCCTCGGGGAGAACACTGAAGCTTTCTTT. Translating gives CATSLGENTEAFF.

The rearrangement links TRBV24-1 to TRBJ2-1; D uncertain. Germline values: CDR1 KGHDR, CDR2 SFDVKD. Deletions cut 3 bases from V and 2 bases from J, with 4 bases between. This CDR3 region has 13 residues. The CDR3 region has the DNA TGTGCCACCAGTGATGGGCCCTACAATGAGCAGTTCTTC. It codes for CATSDGPYNEQFF.

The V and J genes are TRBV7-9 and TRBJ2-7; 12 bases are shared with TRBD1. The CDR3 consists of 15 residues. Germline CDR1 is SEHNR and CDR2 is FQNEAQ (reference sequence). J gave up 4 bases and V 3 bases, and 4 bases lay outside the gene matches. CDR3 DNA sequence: TGTGCCAGCAGCTTCGGGACAGGGGGCTCATACGAGCAGTACTTC. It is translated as CASSFGTGGSYEQYF.

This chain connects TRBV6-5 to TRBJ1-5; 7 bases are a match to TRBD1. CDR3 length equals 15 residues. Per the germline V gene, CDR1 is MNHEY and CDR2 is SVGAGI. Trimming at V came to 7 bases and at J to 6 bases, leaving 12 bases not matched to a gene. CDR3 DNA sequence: TGTGCCAGCACCGTCCTGACAGGGTCCCCTCAGCCCCAGCATTTT. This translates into CASTVLTGSPQPQHF.

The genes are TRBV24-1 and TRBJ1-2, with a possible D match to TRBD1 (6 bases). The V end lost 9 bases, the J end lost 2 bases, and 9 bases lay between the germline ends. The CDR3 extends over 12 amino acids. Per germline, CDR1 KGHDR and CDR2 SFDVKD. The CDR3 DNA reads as TGTGCCACCGCTGGGGGCAACTATGGCTACACCTTC. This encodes CATAGGNYGYTF.

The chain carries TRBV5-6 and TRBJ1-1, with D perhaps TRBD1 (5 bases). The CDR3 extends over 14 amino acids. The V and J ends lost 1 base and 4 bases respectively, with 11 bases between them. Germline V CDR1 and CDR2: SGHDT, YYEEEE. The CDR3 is CASSLTPGGTEAFF. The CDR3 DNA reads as TGTGCCAGCAGCTTGACCCCCGGGGGCACTGAAGCTTTCTTT.

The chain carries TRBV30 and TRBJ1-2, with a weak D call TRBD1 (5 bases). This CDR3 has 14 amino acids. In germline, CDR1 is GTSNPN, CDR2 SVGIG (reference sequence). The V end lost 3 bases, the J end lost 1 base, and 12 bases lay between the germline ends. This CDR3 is CAWSPMTVNYGYTF. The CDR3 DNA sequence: TGTGCCTGGAGCCCCATGACAGTTAACTATGGCTACACCTTC. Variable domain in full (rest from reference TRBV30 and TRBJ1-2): SQTIHQWPATLVQPVGSPLSLECTVEGTSNPNLYWYRQAAGRGLQLLFYSVGIGQISSEVPQNLSASRPQDRQFILSSKKLLLSDSGFYLCAWSPMTVNYGYTFGSGTRLTVV.